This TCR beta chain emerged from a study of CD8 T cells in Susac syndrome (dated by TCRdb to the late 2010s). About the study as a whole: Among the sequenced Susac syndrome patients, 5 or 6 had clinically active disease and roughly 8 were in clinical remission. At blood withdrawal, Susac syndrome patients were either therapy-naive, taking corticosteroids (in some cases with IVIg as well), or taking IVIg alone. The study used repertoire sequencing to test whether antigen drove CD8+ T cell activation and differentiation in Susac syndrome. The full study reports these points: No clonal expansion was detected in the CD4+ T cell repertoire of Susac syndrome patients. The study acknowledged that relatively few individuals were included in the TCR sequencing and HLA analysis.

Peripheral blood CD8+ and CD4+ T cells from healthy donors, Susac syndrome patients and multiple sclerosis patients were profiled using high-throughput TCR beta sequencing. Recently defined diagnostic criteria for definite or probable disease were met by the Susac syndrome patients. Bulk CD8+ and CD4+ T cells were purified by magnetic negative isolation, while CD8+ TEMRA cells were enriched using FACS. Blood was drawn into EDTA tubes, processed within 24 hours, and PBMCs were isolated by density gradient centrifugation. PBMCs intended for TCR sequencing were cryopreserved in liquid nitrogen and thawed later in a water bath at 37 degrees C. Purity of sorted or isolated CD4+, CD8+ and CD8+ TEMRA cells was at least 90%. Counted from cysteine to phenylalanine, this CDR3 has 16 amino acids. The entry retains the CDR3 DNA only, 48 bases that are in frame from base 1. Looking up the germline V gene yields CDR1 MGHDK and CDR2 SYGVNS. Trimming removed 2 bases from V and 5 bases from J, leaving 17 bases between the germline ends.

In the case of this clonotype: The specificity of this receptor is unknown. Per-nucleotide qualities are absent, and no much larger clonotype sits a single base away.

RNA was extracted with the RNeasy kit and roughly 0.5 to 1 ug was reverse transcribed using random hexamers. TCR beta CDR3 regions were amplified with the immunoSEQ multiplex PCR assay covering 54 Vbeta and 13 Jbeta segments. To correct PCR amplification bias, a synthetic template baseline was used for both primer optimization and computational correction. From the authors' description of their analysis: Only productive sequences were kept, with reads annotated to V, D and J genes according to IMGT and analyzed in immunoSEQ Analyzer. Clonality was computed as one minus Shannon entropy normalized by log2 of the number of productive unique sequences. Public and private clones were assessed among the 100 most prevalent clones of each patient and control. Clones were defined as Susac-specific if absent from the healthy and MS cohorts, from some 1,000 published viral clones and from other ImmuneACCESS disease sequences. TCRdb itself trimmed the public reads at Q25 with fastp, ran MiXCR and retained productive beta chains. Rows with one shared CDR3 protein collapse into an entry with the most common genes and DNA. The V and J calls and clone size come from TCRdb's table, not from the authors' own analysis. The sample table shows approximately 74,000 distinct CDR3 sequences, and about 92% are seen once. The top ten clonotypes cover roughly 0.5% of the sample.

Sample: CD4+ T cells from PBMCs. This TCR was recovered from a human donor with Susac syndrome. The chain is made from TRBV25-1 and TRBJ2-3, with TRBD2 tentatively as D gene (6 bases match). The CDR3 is CASSEGTGQEGDTQYF. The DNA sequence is TGTGCCAGCAGTGAAGGGACGGGCCAGGAGGGAGATACGCAGTATTTT.